This T cell receptor (beta chain) was captured by sequencing in a study of T cell repertoires in cytomegalovirus infection. Across the study: Signatures in public TCR beta sequences pointed to both CMV infection and matching HLA type. Study-level findings and limits: CMV-specific TCR beta clonotypes restricted by HLA-C dominated the ex vivo response.

TCRdb passed the reads through MiXCR, listing each CDR3 protein once. The sample consists of 250,000 or so distinct CDR3 sequences, around 12% of them appearing once. This clonotype came up many times. What it binds is unknown. The TCR sequence derives from a human donor in good health (CMV status not recorded). Some clones in this sample may be carry-over from other donors' samples. Input material: PBMCs.

CDR3 nucleotides: TGTGCCAGCAGCTTAGTAGGTACGGGTACTGAAGCTTTCTTT. This translates into CASSLVGTGTEAFF. This chain uses TRBV7-2 with TRBJ1-1; unclear D gene. The CDR3 runs 14 residues. Trimming stripped 1 base from V and 5 bases from J, with 11 bases between. Germline V gene sequence: CDR1 SGHTA, CDR2 FQGNSA.